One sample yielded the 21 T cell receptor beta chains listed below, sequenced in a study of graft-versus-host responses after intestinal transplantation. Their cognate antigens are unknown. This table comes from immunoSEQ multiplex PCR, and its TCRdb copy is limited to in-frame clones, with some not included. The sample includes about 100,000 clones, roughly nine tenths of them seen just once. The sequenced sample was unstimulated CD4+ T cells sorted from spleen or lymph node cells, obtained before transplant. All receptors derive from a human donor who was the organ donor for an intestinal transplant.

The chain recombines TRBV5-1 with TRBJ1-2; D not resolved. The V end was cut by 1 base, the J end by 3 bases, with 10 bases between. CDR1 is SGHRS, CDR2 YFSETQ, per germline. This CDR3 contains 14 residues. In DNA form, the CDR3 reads TGCGCCAGCAGCTTGTCAGGTGCCCACTATGGCTACACCTTC. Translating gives CASSLSGAHYGYTF.

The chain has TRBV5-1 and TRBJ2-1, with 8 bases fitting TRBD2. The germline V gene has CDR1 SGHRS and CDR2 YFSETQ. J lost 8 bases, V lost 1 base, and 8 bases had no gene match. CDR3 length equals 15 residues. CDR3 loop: CASSLFLSGGDEQFF. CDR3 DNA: TGCGCCAGCAGCTTGTTTTTGAGCGGGGGTGATGAGCAGTTCTTC.

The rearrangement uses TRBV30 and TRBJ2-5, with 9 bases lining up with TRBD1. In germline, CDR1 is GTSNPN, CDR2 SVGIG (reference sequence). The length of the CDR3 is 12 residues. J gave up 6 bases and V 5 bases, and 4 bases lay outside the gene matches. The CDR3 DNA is TGTGCCTGGGGGACAGGGTGGAAGACCCAGTACTTC. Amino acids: CAWGTGWKTQYF.

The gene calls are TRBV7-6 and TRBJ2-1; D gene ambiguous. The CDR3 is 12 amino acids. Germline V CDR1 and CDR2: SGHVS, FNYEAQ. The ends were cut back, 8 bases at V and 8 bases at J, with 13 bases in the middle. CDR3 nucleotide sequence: TGTGCCAGCTCCCCGTGGTTCGATGAGCAGTTCTTC. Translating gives CASSPWFDEQFF.

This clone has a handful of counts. The CDR3 protein is CAIGGGGNEKLFF. The CDR3 DNA is TGTGCCATCGGTGGAGGGGGGAATGAAAAACTGTTTTTT. The chain joins TRBV10-3 to TRBJ1-4; maybe TRBD1 (6 bases). The CDR3 runs to 13 residues. Germline CDR1 is ENHRY and CDR2 is SYGVKD. Trimming left V 8 bases short and J 5 bases short, with 12 bases between.

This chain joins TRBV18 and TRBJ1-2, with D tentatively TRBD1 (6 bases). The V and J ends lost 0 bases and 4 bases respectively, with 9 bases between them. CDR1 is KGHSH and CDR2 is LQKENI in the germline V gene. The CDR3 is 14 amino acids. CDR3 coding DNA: TGTGCCAGCTCACCACCTTGGGGGCGCTATGGCTACACCTTC. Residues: CASSPPWGRYGYTF. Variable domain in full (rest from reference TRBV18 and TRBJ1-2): NAGVMQNPRHLVRRRGQEARLRCSPMKGHSHVYWYRQLPEEGLKFMVYLQKENIIDESGMPKERFSAEFPKEGPSILRIQQVVRGDSAAYFCASSPPWGRYGYTFGSGTRLTVV.

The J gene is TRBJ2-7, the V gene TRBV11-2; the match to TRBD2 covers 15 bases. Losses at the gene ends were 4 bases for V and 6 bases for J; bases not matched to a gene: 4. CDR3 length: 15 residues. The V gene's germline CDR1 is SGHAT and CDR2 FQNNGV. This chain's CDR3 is CASSSRTSGGGEQYF. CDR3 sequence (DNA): TGTGCCAGCAGCTCCAGGACTAGCGGGGGGGGCGAGCAGTACTTC.

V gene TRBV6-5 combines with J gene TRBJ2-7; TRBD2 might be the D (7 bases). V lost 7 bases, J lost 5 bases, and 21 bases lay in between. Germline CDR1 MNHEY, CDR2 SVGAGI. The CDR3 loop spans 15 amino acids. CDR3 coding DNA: TGTGCCAGCACCCCCCGGGGGGCCCCTCCGGACGAGCAGTACTTC. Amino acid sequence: CASTPRGAPPDEQYF.

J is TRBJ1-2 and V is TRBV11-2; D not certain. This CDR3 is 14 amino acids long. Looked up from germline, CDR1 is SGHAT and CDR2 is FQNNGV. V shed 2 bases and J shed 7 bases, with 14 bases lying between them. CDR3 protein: CASSLFLGGVGYTF. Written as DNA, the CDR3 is TGTGCCAGCAGCTTATTCCTCGGTGGGGTTGGCTACACCTTC.

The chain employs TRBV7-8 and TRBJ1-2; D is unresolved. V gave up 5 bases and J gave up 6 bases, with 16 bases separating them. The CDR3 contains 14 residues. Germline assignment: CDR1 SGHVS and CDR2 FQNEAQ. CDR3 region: CASSQVISGNGYTF. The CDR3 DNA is TGTGCCAGCAGCCAAGTTATTTCGGGGAATGGCTACACCTTC.

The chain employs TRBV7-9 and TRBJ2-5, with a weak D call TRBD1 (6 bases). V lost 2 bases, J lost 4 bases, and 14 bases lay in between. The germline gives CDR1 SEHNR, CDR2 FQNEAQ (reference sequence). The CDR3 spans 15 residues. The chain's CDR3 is CASSLRQGYVETQYF. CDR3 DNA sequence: TGTGCCAGCAGCTTACGGCAGGGGTATGTAGAGACCCAGTACTTC. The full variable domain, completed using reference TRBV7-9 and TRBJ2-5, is DTGVSQNPRHKITKRGQNVTFRCDPISEHNRLYWYRQTLGQGPEFLTYFQNEAQLEKSRLLSDRFSAERPKGSFSTLEIQRTEQGDSAMYLCASSLRQGYVETQYFGPGTRLLVL.

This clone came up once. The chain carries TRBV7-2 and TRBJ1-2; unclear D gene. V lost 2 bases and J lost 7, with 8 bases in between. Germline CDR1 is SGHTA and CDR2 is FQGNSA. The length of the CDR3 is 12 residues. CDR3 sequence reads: CASSLSRLGYTF. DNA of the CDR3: TGTGCCAGCAGCTTATCGCGTCTTGGCTACACCTTC.

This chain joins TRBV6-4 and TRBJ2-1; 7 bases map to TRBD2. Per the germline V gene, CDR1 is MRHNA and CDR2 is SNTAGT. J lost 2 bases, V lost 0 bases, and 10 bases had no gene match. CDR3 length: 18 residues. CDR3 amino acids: CASSDSLRERGPYNEQFF. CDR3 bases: TGTGCCAGCAGTGACTCGCTAAGGGAGCGGGGCCCCTACAATGAGCAGTTCTTC.

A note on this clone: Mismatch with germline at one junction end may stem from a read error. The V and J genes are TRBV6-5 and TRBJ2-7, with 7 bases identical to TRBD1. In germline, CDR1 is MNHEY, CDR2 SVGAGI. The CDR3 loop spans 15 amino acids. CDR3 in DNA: TGTGCCGGCAGTGCGCCGGGAAGGGGGCACTACGAGCAGTACTTC. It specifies CAGSAPGRGHYEQYF.

The CDR3 region is CASILRTGRTDTQYF. DNA of the CDR3: TGTGCCAGCATTCTTAGGACAGGACGGACAGATACGCAGTATTTT. This chain joins TRBV28 and TRBJ2-3; 7 bases map to TRBD1. The CDR3 loop spans 15 amino acids. Germline V CDR1 and CDR2: MDHEN, SYDVKM. V lost 7 bases to trimming and J lost 3 bases; unmatched junction nucleotides: 10.

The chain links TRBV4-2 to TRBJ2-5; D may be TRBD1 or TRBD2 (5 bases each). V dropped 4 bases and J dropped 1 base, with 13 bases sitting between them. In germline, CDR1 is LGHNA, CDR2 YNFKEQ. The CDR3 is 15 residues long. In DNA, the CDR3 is TGTGCCAGCAGCCCCCGGGACGGAGTCCAAGAGACCCAGTACTTC. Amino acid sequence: CASSPRDGVQETQYF.

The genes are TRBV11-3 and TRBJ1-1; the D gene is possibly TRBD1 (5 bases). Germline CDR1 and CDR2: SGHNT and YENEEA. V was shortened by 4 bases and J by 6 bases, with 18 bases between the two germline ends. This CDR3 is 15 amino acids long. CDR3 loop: CASSSGIGESSEAFF. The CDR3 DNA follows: TGTGCCAGCAGCTCCGGGATAGGGGAATCCTCTGAAGCTTTCTTT. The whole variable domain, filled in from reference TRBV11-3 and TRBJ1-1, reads EAGVVQSPRYKIIEKKQPVAFWCNPISGHNTLYWYLQNLGQGPELLIRYENEEAVDDSQLPKDRFSAERLKGVDSTLKIQPAELGDSAVYLCASSSGIGESSEAFFGQGTRLTVV.

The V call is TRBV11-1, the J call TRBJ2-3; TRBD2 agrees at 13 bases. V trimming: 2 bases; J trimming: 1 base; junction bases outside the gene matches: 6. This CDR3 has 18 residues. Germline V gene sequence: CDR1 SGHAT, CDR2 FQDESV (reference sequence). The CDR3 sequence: CASSLRRLAGGGTDTQYF. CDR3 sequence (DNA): TGTGCCAGCAGCTTAAGGCGACTAGCGGGGGGTGGCACAGATACGCAGTATTTT.

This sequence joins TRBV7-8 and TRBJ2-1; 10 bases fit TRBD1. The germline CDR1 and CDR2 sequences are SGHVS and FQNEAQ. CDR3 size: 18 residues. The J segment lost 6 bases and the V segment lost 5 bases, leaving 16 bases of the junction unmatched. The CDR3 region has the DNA TGTGCCAGCAGCCTCCGGGACAGGGGTCTATGGGTCGGCAATGAGCAGTTCTTC. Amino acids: CASSLRDRGLWVGNEQFF.

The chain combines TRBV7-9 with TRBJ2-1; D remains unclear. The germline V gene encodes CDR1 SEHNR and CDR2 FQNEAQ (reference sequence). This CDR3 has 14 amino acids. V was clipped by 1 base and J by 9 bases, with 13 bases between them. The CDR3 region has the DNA TGTGCCAGCAGCTTAGTGAACCGTGGTATTGAGCAGTTCTTC. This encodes CASSLVNRGIEQFF.

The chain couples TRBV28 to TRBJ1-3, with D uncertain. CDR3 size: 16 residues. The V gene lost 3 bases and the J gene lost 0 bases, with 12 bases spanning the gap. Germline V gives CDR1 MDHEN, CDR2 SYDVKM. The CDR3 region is CASSFRTRVSGNTIYF. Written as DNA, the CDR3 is TGTGCCAGCAGTTTCCGAACACGGGTCTCTGGAAACACCATATATTTT.